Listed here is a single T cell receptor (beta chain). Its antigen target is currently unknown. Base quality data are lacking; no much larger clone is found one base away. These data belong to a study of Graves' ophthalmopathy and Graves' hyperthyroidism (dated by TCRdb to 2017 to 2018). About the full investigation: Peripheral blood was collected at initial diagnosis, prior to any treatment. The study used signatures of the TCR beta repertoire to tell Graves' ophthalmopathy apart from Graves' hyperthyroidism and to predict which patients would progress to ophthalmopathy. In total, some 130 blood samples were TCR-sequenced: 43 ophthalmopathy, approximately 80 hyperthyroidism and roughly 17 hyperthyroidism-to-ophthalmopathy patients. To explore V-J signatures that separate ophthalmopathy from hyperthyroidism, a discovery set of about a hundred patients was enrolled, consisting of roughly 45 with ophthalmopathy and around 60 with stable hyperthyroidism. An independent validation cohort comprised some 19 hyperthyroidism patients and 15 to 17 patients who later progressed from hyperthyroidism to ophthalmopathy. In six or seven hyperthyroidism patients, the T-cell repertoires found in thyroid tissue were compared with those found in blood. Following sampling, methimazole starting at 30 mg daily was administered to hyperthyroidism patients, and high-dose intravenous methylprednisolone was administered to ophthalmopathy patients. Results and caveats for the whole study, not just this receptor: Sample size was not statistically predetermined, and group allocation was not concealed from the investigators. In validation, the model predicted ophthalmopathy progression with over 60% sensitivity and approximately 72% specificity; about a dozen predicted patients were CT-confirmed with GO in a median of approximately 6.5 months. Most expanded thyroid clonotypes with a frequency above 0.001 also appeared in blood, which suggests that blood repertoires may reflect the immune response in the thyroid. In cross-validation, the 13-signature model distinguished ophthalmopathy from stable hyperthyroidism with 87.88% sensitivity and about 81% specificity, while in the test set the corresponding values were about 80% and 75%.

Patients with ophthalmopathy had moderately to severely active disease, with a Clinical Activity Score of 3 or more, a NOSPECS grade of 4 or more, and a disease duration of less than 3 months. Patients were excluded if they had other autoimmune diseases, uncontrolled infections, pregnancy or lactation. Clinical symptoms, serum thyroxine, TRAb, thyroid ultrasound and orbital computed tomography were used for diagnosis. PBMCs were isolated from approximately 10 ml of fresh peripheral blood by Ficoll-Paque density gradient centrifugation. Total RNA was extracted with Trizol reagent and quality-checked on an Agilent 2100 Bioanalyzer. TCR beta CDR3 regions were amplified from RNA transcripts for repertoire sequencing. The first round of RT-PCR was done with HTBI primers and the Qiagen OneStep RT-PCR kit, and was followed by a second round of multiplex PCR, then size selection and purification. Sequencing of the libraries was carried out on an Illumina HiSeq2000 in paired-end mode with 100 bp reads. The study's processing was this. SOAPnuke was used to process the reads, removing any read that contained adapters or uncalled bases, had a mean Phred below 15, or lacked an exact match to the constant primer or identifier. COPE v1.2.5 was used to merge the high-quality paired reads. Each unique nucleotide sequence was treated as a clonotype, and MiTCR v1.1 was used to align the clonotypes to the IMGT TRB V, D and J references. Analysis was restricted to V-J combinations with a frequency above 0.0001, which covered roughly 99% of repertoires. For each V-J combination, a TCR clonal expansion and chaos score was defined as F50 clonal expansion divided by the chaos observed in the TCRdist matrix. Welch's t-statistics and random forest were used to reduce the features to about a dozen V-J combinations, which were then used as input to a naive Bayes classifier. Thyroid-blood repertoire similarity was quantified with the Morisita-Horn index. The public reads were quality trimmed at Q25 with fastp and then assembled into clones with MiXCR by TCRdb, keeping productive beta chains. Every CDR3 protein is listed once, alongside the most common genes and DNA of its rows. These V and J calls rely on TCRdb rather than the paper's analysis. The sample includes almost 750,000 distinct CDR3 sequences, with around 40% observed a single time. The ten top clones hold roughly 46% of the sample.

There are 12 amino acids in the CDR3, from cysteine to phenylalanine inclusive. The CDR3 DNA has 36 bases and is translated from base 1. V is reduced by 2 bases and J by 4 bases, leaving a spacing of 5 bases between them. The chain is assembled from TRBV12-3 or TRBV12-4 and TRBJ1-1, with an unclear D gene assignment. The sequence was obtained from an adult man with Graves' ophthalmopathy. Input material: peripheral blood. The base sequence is TGTGCCAGCAGTTTACAGGTCACTGAAGCTTTCTTT. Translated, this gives CASSLQVTEAFF.